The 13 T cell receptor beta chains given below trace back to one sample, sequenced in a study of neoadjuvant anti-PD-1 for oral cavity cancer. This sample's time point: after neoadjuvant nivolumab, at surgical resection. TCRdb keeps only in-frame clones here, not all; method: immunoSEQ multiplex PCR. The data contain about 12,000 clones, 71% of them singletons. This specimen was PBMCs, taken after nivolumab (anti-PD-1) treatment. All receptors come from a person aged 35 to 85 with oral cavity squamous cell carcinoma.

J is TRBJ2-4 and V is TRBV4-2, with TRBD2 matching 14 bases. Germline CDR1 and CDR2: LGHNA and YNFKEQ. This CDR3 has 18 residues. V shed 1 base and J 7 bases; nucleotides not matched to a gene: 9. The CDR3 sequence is CASSQAPGTSGRGNIQYF. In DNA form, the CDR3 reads TGTGCCAGCAGCCAAGCCCCCGGGACTAGCGGGAGAGGCAACATTCAGTACTTC.

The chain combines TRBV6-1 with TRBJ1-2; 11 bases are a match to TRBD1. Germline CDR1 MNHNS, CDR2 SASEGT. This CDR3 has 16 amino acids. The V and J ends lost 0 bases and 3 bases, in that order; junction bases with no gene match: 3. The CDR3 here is CASSEAGTGGDYGYTF. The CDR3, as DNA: TGTGCCAGCAGTGAAGCCGGGACAGGGGGGGACTATGGCTACACCTTC.

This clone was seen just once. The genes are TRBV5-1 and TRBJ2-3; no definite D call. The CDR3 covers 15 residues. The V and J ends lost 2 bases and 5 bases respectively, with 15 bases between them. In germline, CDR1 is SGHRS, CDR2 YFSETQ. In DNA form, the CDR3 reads TGCGCCAGCAGCTTAAGGCCTCAAGCTGGAGATACGCAGTATTTT. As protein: CASSLRPQAGDTQYF.

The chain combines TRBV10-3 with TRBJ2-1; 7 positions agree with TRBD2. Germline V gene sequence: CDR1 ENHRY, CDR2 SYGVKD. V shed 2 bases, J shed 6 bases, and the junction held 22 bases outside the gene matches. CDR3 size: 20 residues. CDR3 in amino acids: CAISEDGGGGPYITANEQFF. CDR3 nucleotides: TGTGCCATCAGTGAGGATGGGGGGGGAGGGCCCTATATCACCGCCAATGAGCAGTTCTTC.

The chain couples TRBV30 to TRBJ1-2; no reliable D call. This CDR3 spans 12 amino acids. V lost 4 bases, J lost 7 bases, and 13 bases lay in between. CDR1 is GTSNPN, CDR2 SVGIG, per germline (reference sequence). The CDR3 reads CAWTLGIGGYTF. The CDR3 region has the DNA TGTGCCTGGACCTTAGGTATCGGTGGCTACACCTTC.

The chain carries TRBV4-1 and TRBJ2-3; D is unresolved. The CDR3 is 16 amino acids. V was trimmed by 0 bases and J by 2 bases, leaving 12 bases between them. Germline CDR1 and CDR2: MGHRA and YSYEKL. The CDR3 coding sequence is TGCGCCAGCAGCCAAGATCCGGCAGGAATCACAGATACGCAGTATTTT. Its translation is CASSQDPAGITDTQYF.

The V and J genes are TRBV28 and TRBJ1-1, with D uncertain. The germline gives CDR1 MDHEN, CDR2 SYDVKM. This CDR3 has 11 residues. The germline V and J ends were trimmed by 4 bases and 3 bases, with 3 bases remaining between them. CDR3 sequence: CASSSYTEAFF. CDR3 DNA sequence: TGTGCCAGCAGTTCGTACACTGAAGCTTTCTTT.

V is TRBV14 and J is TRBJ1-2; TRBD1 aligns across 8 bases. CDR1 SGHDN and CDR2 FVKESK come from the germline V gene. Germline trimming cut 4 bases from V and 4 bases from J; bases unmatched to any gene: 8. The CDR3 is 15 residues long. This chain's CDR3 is CASSPGQERLYGYTF. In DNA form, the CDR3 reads TGTGCCAGCAGCCCGGGACAGGAACGACTCTATGGCTACACCTTC. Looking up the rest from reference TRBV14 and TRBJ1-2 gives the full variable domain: EAGVTQFPSHSVIEKGQTVTLRCDPISGHDNLYWYRRVMGKEIKFLLHFVKESKQDESGMPNNRFLAERTGGTYSTLKVQPAELEDSGVYFCASSPGQERLYGYTFGSGTRLTVV.

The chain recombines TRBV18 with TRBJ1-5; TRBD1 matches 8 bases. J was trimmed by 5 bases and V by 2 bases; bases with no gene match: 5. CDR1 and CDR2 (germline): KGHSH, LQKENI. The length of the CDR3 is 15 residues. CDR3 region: CASSPGQGNYQPQHF. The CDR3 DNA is TGTGCCAGCTCACCAGGACAGGGAAATTATCAGCCCCAGCATTTT.

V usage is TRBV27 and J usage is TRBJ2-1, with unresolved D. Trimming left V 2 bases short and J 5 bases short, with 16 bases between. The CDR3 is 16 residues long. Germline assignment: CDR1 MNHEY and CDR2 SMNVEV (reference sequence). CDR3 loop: CASSLGVAYNHNEQFF. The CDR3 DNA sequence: TGTGCCAGCAGTTTAGGAGTAGCTTATAATCACAATGAGCAGTTCTTC.

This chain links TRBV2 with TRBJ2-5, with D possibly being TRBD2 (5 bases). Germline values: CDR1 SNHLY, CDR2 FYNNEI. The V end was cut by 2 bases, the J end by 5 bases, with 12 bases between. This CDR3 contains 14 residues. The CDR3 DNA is TGTGCCAGCAGTGAAAGAGTTGGCGGGGAGACCCAGTACTTC. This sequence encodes CASSERVGGETQYF.

The CDR3 sequence is CASSRTDTQYF. The CDR3 nucleotides are TGTGCCAGCAGCCGCACAGATACGCAGTATTTT. This chain links TRBV5-6 with TRBJ2-3; D is unresolved. Trimming took 4 bases from V and 1 from J, leaving 1 base between them. The CDR3 length is 11 residues. Per the germline V gene, CDR1 is SGHDT and CDR2 is YYEEEE.

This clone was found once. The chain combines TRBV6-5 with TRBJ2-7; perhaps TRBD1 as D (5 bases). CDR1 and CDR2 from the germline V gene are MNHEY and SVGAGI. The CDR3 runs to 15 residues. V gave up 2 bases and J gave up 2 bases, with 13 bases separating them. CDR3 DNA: TGTGCCAGCAGTTACGGCGCACTGGACACCTACGAGCAGTACTTC. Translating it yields CASSYGALDTYEQYF.